These 14 T cell receptor beta chains were all obtained from the same sample, sequenced in a study of T cell repertoires in cytomegalovirus infection. TCRdb ran MiXCR on the reads and lists one entry per CDR3 protein. The sample lists some 400,000 distinct CDR3 sequences, 18% occurring once. Sequencing was performed on PBMCs. The receptor source for this set is a human donor in good health (CMV status not recorded). Some clones in this sample may be carry-over from other donors' samples.

This clonotype was seen ten or more times. The chain couples TRBV4-1 to TRBJ1-1; perhaps TRBD1 as D (5 bases). CDR1 is MGHRA, CDR2 YSYEKL, per germline. Trimming pared 1 base from V and 5 bases from J, leaving 8 bases between. The CDR3 runs to 13 residues. In DNA form, the CDR3 reads TGCGCCAGCAGCCAAGTGGGGGGGACTGAAGCTTTCTTT. Translated, it gives CASSQVGGTEAFF.

V and J are TRBV2 and TRBJ1-1; D is unclear. The CDR3 sequence is 14 residues long. CDR1 and CDR2 from the germline V gene are SNHLY and FYNNEI. Between the trimmed V and J ends, which lost 3 bases and 4 bases, there was a span of 12 bases. The CDR3 protein is CASSDRESGTEAFF. The CDR3 nucleotides are TGTGCCAGCAGTGATCGGGAATCAGGCACTGAAGCTTTCTTT. Combining the CDR3 with reference TRBV2 and TRBJ1-1 gives the whole variable domain EPEVTQTPSHQVTQMGQEVILRCVPISNHLYFYWYRQILGQKVEFLVSFYNNEISEKSEIFDDQFSVERPDGSNFTLKIRSTKLEDSAMYFCASSDRESGTEAFFGQGTRLTVV.

This clonotype was found many times. This sequence joins TRBV7-2 and TRBJ2-7; 7 bases fit TRBD2. The CDR3 totals 15 residues. The germline V gene has CDR1 SGHTA and CDR2 FQGNSA. V lost 3 bases, J lost 3 bases, and 8 bases stayed unmatched. CDR3 in amino acids: CASSFGGGSSYEQYF. The CDR3 bases are TGTGCCAGCAGCTTTGGGGGAGGGAGCAGCTACGAGCAGTACTTC.

This clonotype was counted only a few times. This chain joins TRBV11-2 and TRBJ2-7; D unresolved. Looked up from germline, CDR1 is SGHAT and CDR2 is FQNNGV. The CDR3 loop spans 11 amino acids. Deletions cut 8 bases from V and 6 bases from J, with 11 bases between. The CDR3 nucleotides are TGTGCCAGCTCGCTACCCCTCGAGCAGTACTTC. Its translation: CASSLPLEQYF.

The chain combines TRBV7-4 with TRBJ2-1, with 12 bases lining up with TRBD2. This CDR3 comprises 17 residues. Looked up from germline, CDR1 is SGHVT and CDR2 is SQSDAQ. Unmatched junction bases numbered 12, after V lost 4 bases and J lost 8 bases. This chain's CDR3 is CASSSGTSGPSWDEQFF. The CDR3 DNA reads TGTGCCAGCAGCTCCGGGACTAGCGGGCCTTCTTGGGATGAGCAGTTCTTC.

V is TRBV20-1 and J is TRBJ2-1; 7 nucleotides align to TRBD1. CDR1 and CDR2 from the germline V gene are DFQATT and SNEGSKA (reference sequence). With 6 bases clipped from V and 6 bases from J, the junction kept 11 bases outside the gene matches. The CDR3 covers 14 residues. Written as DNA, the CDR3 is TGCAGTGCGCTCCGGGACAGCGGTAGCAATGAGCAGTTCTTC. The encoded protein is CSALRDSGSNEQFF.

This clonotype was counted only a few times. This chain connects TRBV20-1 to TRBJ2-3; TRBD2 agrees at 8 bases. Germline trimming cut 6 bases from V and 5 bases from J; bases unmatched to any gene: 10. The germline V gene encodes CDR1 DFQATT and CDR2 SNEGSKA (reference sequence). CDR3 size: 14 residues. In DNA, the CDR3 is TGCAGTGCAGGGGACGGGGGGGGTAGAGATACGCAGTATTTT. Its translation: CSAGDGGGRDTQYF.

This clonotype was observed a handful of times. The CDR3 DNA sequence: TGTGCCAGCAGTTTCGATAGGCGACTAGTCTATGAGCAGTTCTTC. Its protein is CASSFDRRLVYEQFF. The V gene is TRBV27, the J gene TRBJ2-1; weak D call: TRBD2 (6 bases). V was pared by 3 bases and J by 8 bases, with 17 bases between. The CDR3 length is 15 residues. Germline CDR1 MNHEY, CDR2 SMNVEV (reference sequence).

This clonotype was seen more than once but under ten times. The chain is built from TRBV14 and TRBJ2-3; 8 bases agree with TRBD2. The CDR3 is 16 amino acids. The J segment lost 3 bases and the V segment lost 5 bases, leaving 10 bases of the junction unmatched. Germline V lookup: CDR1 SGHDN, CDR2 FVKESK. The CDR3 region has the DNA TGTGCCAGCAGCTTCGCGGGGGGATTCATTACAGATACGCAGTATTTT. Encoded protein: CASSFAGGFITDTQYF.

This clonotype was observed a few times. This chain connects TRBV12-3 or TRBV12-4 to TRBJ2-2; 8 bases line up with TRBD2. V was pared by 5 bases and J by 6 bases, with 2 bases of the junction left unmatched. The CDR3 totals 13 residues. Here the CDR3 reads CASSSGGPGELFF. The CDR3 nucleotides are TGTGCCAGCAGTAGCGGGGGTCCCGGGGAGCTGTTTTTT.

The rearrangement uses TRBV7-9 and TRBJ1-4, with D possibly matching TRBD1 (5 bases). The germline gives CDR1 SEHNR, CDR2 FQNEAQ (reference sequence). The CDR3 sequence is 15 residues long. V was clipped by 3 bases and J by 7 bases, with 15 bases between them. The CDR3 sequence is CASSFLGLASEKLFF. Written as DNA, the CDR3 is TGTGCCAGCAGCTTTTTGGGGCTTGCGTCTGAAAAACTGTTTTTT.

V is TRBV11-1 and J is TRBJ2-3; D might be TRBD1 (5 bases). Germline V lookup: CDR1 SGHAT, CDR2 FQDESV (reference sequence). This CDR3 is 13 amino acids long. The V gene lost 2 bases and the J gene lost 4 bases, with 7 bases spanning the gap. CDR3 sequence reads: CASSLWTSDTQYF. The CDR3 bases are TGTGCCAGCAGCTTATGGACATCAGATACGCAGTATTTT.

The genes are TRBV6-1 and TRBJ2-2; D may be TRBD2 (7 bases). The V and J ends lost 6 bases and 6 bases respectively, with 14 bases between them. CDR1 MNHNS and CDR2 SASEGT come from the germline V gene. The CDR3 totals 14 residues. The CDR3: CASSLLGGPGELFF. The CDR3 bases are TGTGCCAGCAGCCTACTCGGGGGGCCCGGGGAGCTGTTTTTT.

This clonotype was found a few times. J is TRBJ1-6 and V is TRBV4-3, with TRBD1 matching 7 bases. CDR1 and CDR2 (germline): LGHNA, YSLEER. The junction had 5 bases not matched to a gene; V was cut back by 0 bases and J by 9 bases. The CDR3 extends over 15 amino acids. DNA of the CDR3: TGCGCCAGCAGCCAAGAATGGGACAGTAGTTCACCCCTCCACTTT. This codes for CASSQEWDSSSPLHF.